This T cell receptor (beta chain) comes out of a study of T cell repertoires in cytomegalovirus infection. About the study: Both recently identified HLA-C-restricted and well-studied HLA-B-restricted CMV epitopes were used in the study. It was the public TCR beta signatures that indicated both CMV infection and matching HLA type.

Points from the study as a whole: Dominant in the ex vivo response were TCR beta clonotypes restricted by HLA-C and specific for CMV.

The CDR3 covers 16 residues. The V gene's germline CDR1 is MDHEN and CDR2 SYDVKM. Trimming stripped 6 bases from V and 0 bases from J, with 15 bases between. This clonotype appeared a single time. As yet, its antigen is unknown. In TCRdb, the reads were re-called with MiXCR into one record per CDR3 protein. The sample carries hundreds of thousands of distinct CDR3 sequences, approximately 31% recorded once. The sequencing used cultured CD8+ T cells from PBMCs, collected from culture after CMV antigen stimulation. The clonotype originates from a human donor in good health (CMV status not recorded). Some clones in this sample may be carry-over from other donors' samples. The chain links TRBV28 to TRBJ2-1; D perhaps matches TRBD2 (5 bases). The DNA of the CDR3 is TGTGCCAGCAGAGATATGGGAGCCCGCTCCTACAATGAGCAGTTCTTC. Its protein is CASRDMGARSYNEQFF.